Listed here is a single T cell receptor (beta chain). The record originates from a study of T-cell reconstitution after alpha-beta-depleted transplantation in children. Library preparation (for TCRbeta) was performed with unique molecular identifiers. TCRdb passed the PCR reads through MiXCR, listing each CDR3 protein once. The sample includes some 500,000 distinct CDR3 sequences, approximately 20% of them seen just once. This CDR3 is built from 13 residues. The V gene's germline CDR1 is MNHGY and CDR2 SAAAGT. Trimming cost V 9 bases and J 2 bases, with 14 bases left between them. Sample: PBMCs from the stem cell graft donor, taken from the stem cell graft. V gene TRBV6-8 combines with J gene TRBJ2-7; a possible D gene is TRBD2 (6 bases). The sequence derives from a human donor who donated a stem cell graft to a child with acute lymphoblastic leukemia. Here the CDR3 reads CARIRLVPYEQYF. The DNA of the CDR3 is TGTGCCAGGATAAGACTAGTCCCCTACGAGCAGTACTTC.